This passage covers 11 T cell receptor beta chains from one sample sequenced in a study of cytomegalovirus exposure and HLA in healthy donors. In the PCR, 60 Vbeta and 13 Jbeta primers were used. Clones were sequenced by immunoSEQ multiplex PCR, and TCRdb holds only the in-frame ones, with some missing. The data contain 110,000 to 150,000 clones, under 90% of them singletons. The material sequenced was PBMCs. These receptors were collected from a man aged 35 to 55 in good health and CMV-seronegative.

This clone was seen a handful of times. V is TRBV7-9 and J is TRBJ2-5; possibly TRBD2 for D (5 bases). Germline CDR1 is SEHNR and CDR2 is FQNEAQ (reference sequence). CDR3 length equals 14 residues. V lost 4 bases, J lost 5 bases, and 14 bases lay in between. CDR3 nucleotide sequence: TGTGCCAGCAGCTGGGCGAGGGAAGAGGAGACCCAGTACTTC. It encodes CASSWAREEETQYF.

V and J are TRBV5-6 and TRBJ2-1, with TRBD1 identical over 7 bases. CDR1 is SGHDT, CDR2 YYEEEE, per germline. CDR3 size: 15 residues. The junction had 4 bases not matched to a gene; V was cut back by 4 bases and J by 0 bases. For the CDR3, the DNA is TGTGCCAGCAGCGGGGGACAGAGCTCCTACAATGAGCAGTTCTTC. It specifies CASSGGQSSYNEQFF.

The chain couples TRBV5-5 to TRBJ2-3, with 9 bases matching TRBD2. The CDR3 spans 15 residues. V gave up 4 bases and J gave up 3 bases; unmatched junction bases: 6. CDR1 and CDR2 from the germline V gene are SGHKS and YYEKEE (reference sequence). The CDR3 DNA follows: TGTGCCAGCAGCATCCCGGGACTAGCTACAGATACGCAGTATTTT. Residues: CASSIPGLATDTQYF.

V and J are TRBV21-1 and TRBJ2-1; the DNA was not compared with TRBD2, the D call given in the table. TRBV21-1 is termed a pseudogene. This CDR3 has 15 residues. The CDR3: CASSRGRGIQNEQFF. DNA of the CDR3: TGTGCCAGCAGCAGGGGGCGGGGGATACAGAATGAGCAGTTCTTC.

This clone has a single count. The J gene is TRBJ2-1, the V gene TRBV9; TRBD2 matches at 8 bases. The CDR3 loop spans 14 amino acids. Looked up from germline, CDR1 is SGDLS and CDR2 is YYNGEE. The ends lost 0 bases at V and 8 bases at J; junction bases unmatched: 4. This CDR3 is CASSVAGGPDEQFF. The DNA for the CDR3 is TGTGCCAGCAGCGTAGCGGGGGGGCCCGATGAGCAGTTCTTC.

This rearrangement joins TRBV30 to TRBJ2-5, with 11 nucleotides matching TRBD2. This CDR3 has 14 amino acids. The J segment lost 4 bases and the V segment lost 4 bases, leaving 5 bases of the junction unmatched. Germline V gives CDR1 GTSNPN, CDR2 SVGIG (reference sequence). The CDR3 here is CAWNLAGGLETQYF. The DNA of the CDR3 is TGTGCCTGGAATCTAGCGGGGGGTTTAGAGACCCAGTACTTC.

The chain combines TRBV7-9 with TRBJ2-2; D gene unclear. The length of the CDR3 is 14 residues. CDR1 SEHNR and CDR2 FQNEAQ come from the germline V gene (reference sequence). Trimming left V 2 bases short and J 6 bases short, with 10 bases between. This CDR3 is CASSLPLPAGELFF. The CDR3 bases are TGTGCCAGCAGCTTACCTCTTCCCGCCGGGGAGCTGTTTTTT.

This chain links TRBV27 with TRBJ2-1; tentatively, D is TRBD1 (6 bases). From germline, CDR1 is MNHEY and CDR2 SMNVEV (reference sequence). The CDR3 is 14 residues long. The V end was cut by 3 bases, the J end by 3 bases, with 9 bases between. The DNA of the CDR3 is TGTGCCAGCAGTTTCCAGGGGTACTACAATGAGCAGTTCTTC. Translation: CASSFQGYYNEQFF.

V usage is TRBV30 and J usage is TRBJ2-2; D might be TRBD2 (5 bases). In germline, CDR1 is GTSNPN, CDR2 SVGIG (reference sequence). V lost 0 bases and J lost 5, with 13 bases in between. The CDR3 extends over 15 amino acids. The DNA of the CDR3 is TGTGCCTGGAGTGTACCTGGGAGTGGGACCGGGGAGCTGTTTTTT. Translating it yields CAWSVPGSGTGELFF. Based on the CDR3 plus reference TRBV30 and TRBJ2-2, the full variable domain is SQTIHQWPATLVQPVGSPLSLECTVEGTSNPNLYWYRQAAGRGLQLLFYSVGIGQISSEVPQNLSASRPQDRQFILSSKKLLLSDSGFYLCAWSVPGSGTGELFFGEGSRLTVL.

Here the CDR3 DNA reads TGTGCCAGCTCACCACGAATTCGGGACAGGGCGAGAGATGGCTACACCTTC. The encoded protein is CASSPRIRDRARDGYTF. The chain is built from TRBV18 and TRBJ1-2; 9 positions match TRBD1. J was trimmed by 6 bases and V by 1 base; bases with no gene match: 12. CDR1 is KGHSH and CDR2 is LQKENI in the germline V gene. The CDR3 consists of 17 residues.

This sequence joins TRBV7-2 and TRBJ2-1, with 9 bases matching TRBD2. CDR3 length: 16 residues. CDR1 and CDR2 from the germline V gene are SGHTA and FQGNSA. V trimming: 6 bases; J trimming: 4 bases; junction bases outside the gene matches: 10. The CDR3 region is CASSFSGGTRYNEQFF. The CDR3 DNA is TGTGCCAGCAGTTTCAGCGGGGGGACCCGGTACAATGAGCAGTTCTTC.